These 23 T cell receptor beta chains were sequenced from one sample in a study of shared clonotypes between healthy human individuals. Terminally differentiated effector memory CD45RA+ cells were left out of the naive CD8 fraction, which was CD45RO-negative and positively selected for CCR7. Measured with immunoSEQ multiplex PCR; TCRdb has only the in-frame clones, and not every one. The sample includes about 590,000 clones, around 95% of them seen just once. The specimen sequenced was naive CD8+ T cells sorted from blood. These receptors all come from a young woman in good health.

The chain joins TRBV28 to TRBJ2-7; 8 positions agree with TRBD1. The CDR3 contains 14 residues. V lost 5 bases and J lost 5; bases outside the gene matches: 8. Germline loops: CDR1 MDHEN, CDR2 SYDVKM. The CDR3 coding sequence is TGTGCCAGCAGTCCCATGGACAGGGTCCACGAGCAGTACTTC. Encoded protein: CASSPMDRVHEQYF. Based on the CDR3 plus reference TRBV28 and TRBJ2-7, the full variable domain is DVKVTQSSRYLVKRTGEKVFLECVQDMDHENMFWYRQDPGLGLRLIYFSYDVKMKEKGDIPEGYSVSREKKERFSLILESASTNQTSMYLCASSPMDRVHEQYFGPGTRLTVT.

The V call is TRBV4-1, the J call TRBJ2-2; the D is unclear. The CDR3 length is 14 residues. Per the germline V gene, CDR1 is MGHRA and CDR2 is YSYEKL. Trimming shortened V by 1 base and J by 4 bases, and 7 bases separated the two germline ends. This chain's CDR3 is CASSQGVVTGELFF. CDR3 nucleotide sequence: TGCGCCAGCAGCCAAGGGGTCGTCACCGGGGAGCTGTTTTTT.

The chain employs TRBV2 and TRBJ2-2; 9 bases match TRBD2. CDR1 is SNHLY, CDR2 FYNNEI, per germline. This CDR3 contains 16 residues. Trimming removed 7 bases from V and 8 bases from J; junction bases left unmatched: 14. The CDR3 loop is CASKGSTSGRTGELFF. The CDR3 region has the DNA TGTGCCAGCAAGGGATCGACTAGCGGTAGGACTGGGGAGCTGTTTTTT.

The CDR3 loop reads CASSSWTSGYQETQYF. CDR3 sequence (DNA): TGTGCCAGCAGCTCCTGGACTAGCGGGTACCAAGAGACCCAGTACTTC. This chain uses TRBV7-2 with TRBJ2-5; TRBD2 matches 11 bases. Germline V CDR1 and CDR2: SGHTA, FQGNSA. This CDR3 spans 16 amino acids. With V trimmed by 4 bases and J by 0 bases, 4 bases remained unmatched.

A note on this clone: Germline is not matched at one junction end, which may reflect a read error. This chain joins TRBV7-6 and TRBJ2-4; 11 bases are a match to TRBD2. Germline CDR1 SGHVS, CDR2 FNYEAQ. This CDR3 is built from 15 residues. CDR3 sequence (DNA): TGTGCCAGCAGTTTAGCGGGAGGGGACAAAAACATTCAGTACTTC. Protein: CASSLAGGDKNIQYF.

V and J are TRBV5-6 and TRBJ2-1, with D unresolved. Germline lookup yields CDR1 SGHDT and CDR2 YYEEEE. With 7 bases removed from V and 0 bases from J, the gap between germline ends came to 8 bases. This CDR3 contains 13 residues. DNA for the CDR3: TGTGCCAGCCACAAGAGCTCCTACAATGAGCAGTTCTTC. This gives the protein CASHKSSYNEQFF.

This clone was seen once. This rearrangement joins TRBV29-1 to TRBJ1-2, with D maybe TRBD1 (6 bases). The CDR3 runs 16 residues. Between the trimmed V and J ends, which lost 4 bases and 4 bases, there was a span of 22 bases. Germline CDR1 and CDR2: SQVTM and ANQGSEA. The CDR3 DNA follows: TGCAGCGTTGGGGTAAACAGGGAAGTGAACGTCTATGGCTACACCTTC. Translated, it gives CSVGVNREVNVYGYTF.

The V call is TRBV28, the J call TRBJ2-7, with TRBD1 identical over 8 bases. Germline V gives CDR1 MDHEN, CDR2 SYDVKM. Trimming cost V 9 bases and J 3 bases; bases outside gene matches: 10. This CDR3 is built from 14 residues. CDR3 nucleotide sequence: TGTGCCAGTAAGAAGGGACAGGACTTCTACGAGCAGTACTTC. This translates into CASKKGQDFYEQYF.

This clone is a singleton in its sample. The CDR3 DNA follows: TGTGCCAGCAGTCGACTAGGCAGCTCCTACGAGCAGTACTTC. Protein product: CASSRLGSSYEQYF. The genes are TRBV25-1 and TRBJ2-7; possible D gene TRBD2, 6 bases. Looked up from germline, CDR1 is MGHDK and CDR2 is SYGVNS. Between the trimmed V and J ends, which lost 5 bases and 0 bases, there was a span of 11 bases. The CDR3 is made up of 14 amino acids.

The chain uses TRBV10-3 and TRBJ1-1; D is undetermined. The V gene's germline CDR1 is ENHRY and CDR2 SYGVKD. V was cut by 3 bases and J by 3 bases, with 11 bases left in between. This CDR3 spans 14 amino acids. CDR3 region: CAISEEQLDTEAFF. The CDR3, as DNA: TGTGCCATCAGTGAAGAGCAACTCGACACTGAAGCTTTCTTT.

The chain recombines TRBV9 with TRBJ2-7; 8 bases are shared with TRBD1. V lost 0 bases to trimming and J lost 1 base; unmatched junction nucleotides: 6. Per the germline V gene, CDR1 is SGDLS and CDR2 is YYNGEE. The CDR3 is 16 residues long. This CDR3 is CASSVDAGQGSYEQYF. CDR3 DNA sequence: TGTGCCAGCAGCGTAGATGCAGGACAGGGTTCCTACGAGCAGTACTTC.

This sequence joins TRBV10-3 and TRBJ1-4, with D maybe TRBD1 (5 bases). V dropped 10 bases and J dropped 4 bases, with 16 bases sitting between them. The CDR3 totals 14 residues. Per germline, CDR1 ENHRY and CDR2 SYGVKD. The chain's CDR3 is CASRPTASNEKLFF. The CDR3, as DNA: TGTGCCAGCAGGCCGACAGCAAGTAATGAAAAACTGTTTTTT.

This chain connects TRBV5-5 to TRBJ2-1; no reliable D call. This CDR3 is 14 amino acids long. The germline CDR1 and CDR2 sequences are SGHKS and YYEKEE (reference sequence). Trimming removed 1 base from V and 7 bases from J, with 12 bases in between. The CDR3 bases are TGTGCCAGCAGCTTGTCAGTTGCCATTAATGAGCAGTTCTTC. This codes for CASSLSVAINEQFF.

J is TRBJ2-5 and V is TRBV7-2; 7 bases line up with TRBD2. CDR1 and CDR2 from the germline V gene are SGHTA and FQGNSA. V lost 5 bases, J lost 5 bases, and 20 bases stayed unmatched. This CDR3 is 18 amino acids long. This chain's CDR3 is CASSPLLRGGRGGETQYF. The CDR3 DNA follows: TGTGCCAGCAGCCCTTTGCTGCGGGGAGGGCGAGGAGGCGAGACCCAGTACTTC.

The gene calls are TRBV5-1 and TRBJ1-2; D remains ambiguous. Germline V lookup: CDR1 SGHRS, CDR2 YFSETQ. CDR3 length: 15 residues. Between the trimmed V and J ends, which lost 4 bases and 5 bases, there was a span of 18 bases. CDR3 loop: CASSLIPADLYGYTF. The CDR3 DNA is TGCGCCAGCAGCCTAATACCAGCGGACTTATATGGCTACACCTTC.

This chain connects TRBV2 to TRBJ2-7; a weak D match, TRBD2 (6 bases). The CDR3 covers 15 residues. Trimming took off 6 bases at V and 9 bases at J, with 24 bases between the two ends. The germline V gene encodes CDR1 SNHLY and CDR2 FYNNEI. CDR3 amino acids: CASRPPGGGQKGQYF. DNA for the CDR3: TGTGCCAGCAGACCCCCCGGGGGAGGACAAAAGGGGCAGTACTTC.

The chain couples TRBV6-5 to TRBJ2-3, with D unclear. Trimming stripped 8 bases from V and 0 bases from J, with 9 bases between. The length of the CDR3 is 13 residues. CDR1 is MNHEY, CDR2 SVGAGI, per germline. CDR3 nucleotides: TGTGCCAGCCGGGCAGGTAGCACAGATACGCAGTATTTT. It specifies CASRAGSTDTQYF.

This clone has only one observation. The chain has TRBV11-2 and TRBJ2-7, with 12 bases aligning to TRBD2. This CDR3 has 15 residues. V shed 1 base, J shed 2 bases, and the junction held 0 bases outside the gene matches. CDR1 SGHAT and CDR2 FQNNGV come from the germline V gene. CDR3 region: CASSLGTSGTYEQYF. CDR3 sequence (DNA): TGTGCCAGCAGCTTAGGGACTAGCGGGACCTACGAGCAGTACTTC.

V is TRBV2 and J is TRBJ2-7; D is possibly TRBD2 (6 bases). Per germline, CDR1 SNHLY and CDR2 FYNNEI. The V end was cut by 1 base, the J end by 3 bases, with 16 bases between. The CDR3 length is 16 residues. The CDR3 DNA is TGTGCCAGCAGTGAAGAGACTGTAGCGGCTATCTACGAGCAGTACTTC. It codes for CASSEETVAAIYEQYF.

V gene TRBV7-9 combines with J gene TRBJ2-1; TRBD2 aligns across 7 bases. Germline V gene data show CDR1 as SEHNR and CDR2 as FQNEAQ (reference sequence). With 5 bases clipped from V and 6 bases from J, the junction kept 10 bases outside the gene matches. CDR3 size: 15 residues. The CDR3 DNA is TGTGCCAGCAGCCCCCCTAGCGGATACCCCAATGAGCAGTTCTTC. Translated, it gives CASSPPSGYPNEQFF.

The V call is TRBV28, the J call TRBJ1-5; D uncertain. V lost 5 bases, J lost 3 bases, and 11 bases lay in between. The CDR3 totals 14 residues. Germline-derived CDR1 and CDR2 are MDHEN and SYDVKM. The CDR3 loop is CASSGPGNNQPQHF. CDR3 coding DNA: TGTGCCAGCAGTGGGCCGGGAAACAATCAGCCCCAGCATTTT.

V usage is TRBV28 and J usage is TRBJ1-1; no reliable D call. CDR1 and CDR2 from the germline V gene are MDHEN and SYDVKM. The CDR3 is 13 amino acids. With 1 base removed from V and 4 bases from J, the gap between germline ends came to 7 bases. CDR3 nucleotide sequence: TGTGCCAGCAGTTTATCCAGAGTCACTGAAGCTTTCTTT. Amino acids: CASSLSRVTEAFF.

The V call is TRBV5-1, the J call TRBJ2-7, with TRBD1 as a possible D gene (6 bases). Trimming took 5 bases from V and 5 from J, leaving 11 bases between them. The CDR3 runs to 12 residues. The germline V gene has CDR1 SGHRS and CDR2 YFSETQ. DNA of the CDR3: TGCGCCAGCAGGCTAGGGGGAAACGAGCAGTACTTC. Protein: CASRLGGNEQYF.